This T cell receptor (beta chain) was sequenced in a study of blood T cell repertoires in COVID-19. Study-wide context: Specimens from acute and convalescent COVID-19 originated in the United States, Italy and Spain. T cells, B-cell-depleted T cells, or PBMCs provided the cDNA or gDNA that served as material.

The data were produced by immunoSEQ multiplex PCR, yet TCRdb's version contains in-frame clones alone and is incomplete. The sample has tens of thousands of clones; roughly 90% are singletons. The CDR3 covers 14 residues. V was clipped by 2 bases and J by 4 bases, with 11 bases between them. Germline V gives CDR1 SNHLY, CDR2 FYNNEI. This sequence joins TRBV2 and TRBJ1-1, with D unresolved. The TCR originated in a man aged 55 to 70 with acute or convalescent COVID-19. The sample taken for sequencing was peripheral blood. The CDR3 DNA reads TGTGCCAGCAGTGAACTAATGGGAGCCACTGAAGCTTTCTTT. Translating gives CASSELMGATEAFF. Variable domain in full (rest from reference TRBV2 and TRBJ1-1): EPEVTQTPSHQVTQMGQEVILRCVPISNHLYFYWYRQILGQKVEFLVSFYNNEISEKSEIFDDQFSVERPDGSNFTLKIRSTKLEDSAMYFCASSELMGATEAFFGQGTRLTVV.